This passage covers 9 T cell receptor beta chains from one sample sequenced in a study of blood T cell repertoires in COVID-19. The repertoire was sequenced with immunoSEQ multiplex PCR; TCRdb's copy has only in-frame clones and lacks some. The sample lists about 16,000 clones; about 87% were seen once. The sequenced sample consisted of peripheral blood. The receptors here all came from a human donor in a cohort sampled during active COVID-19.

The J gene is TRBJ2-3, the V gene TRBV5-1; perhaps TRBD2 as D (5 bases). CDR1 is SGHRS and CDR2 is YFSETQ in the germline V gene. This CDR3 comprises 13 residues. With 6 bases removed from V and 2 bases from J, the gap between germline ends came to 10 bases. Here the CDR3 reads CASKAGITDTQYF. CDR3 bases: TGCGCCAGCAAGGCGGGTATCACAGATACGCAGTATTTT.

In its sample, this clone was seen once. The rearrangement uses TRBV7-9 and TRBJ1-1; D gene unclear. This CDR3 is built from 14 residues. Germline V gene data show CDR1 as SEHNR and CDR2 as FQNEAQ (reference sequence). Trimming removed 1 base from V and 0 bases from J, with 6 bases in between. The CDR3 sequence is CASSLGQLNTEAFF. In DNA, the CDR3 is TGTGCCAGCAGCTTAGGGCAGTTGAACACTGAAGCTTTCTTT.

The chain employs TRBV6-5 and TRBJ2-5; 13 bases map to TRBD2. The CDR3 is made up of 14 amino acids. Germline lookup yields CDR1 MNHEY and CDR2 SVGAGI. V lost 6 bases to trimming and J lost 6 bases; unmatched junction nucleotides: 4. CDR3 coding DNA: TGTGCCAGCAGGCCGGGACTAGCGGGGCAGACCCAGTACTTC. Amino acids: CASRPGLAGQTQYF.

J is TRBJ2-5 and V is TRBV28, with D maybe TRBD2 (8 bases). Trimming removed 5 bases from V and 3 bases from J, with 19 bases in between. The CDR3 extends over 16 amino acids. Germline V gives CDR1 MDHEN, CDR2 SYDVKM. The CDR3 here is CASSPREGAREETQYF. In DNA, the CDR3 is TGTGCCAGCAGTCCCCGGGAGGGGGCGCGGGAAGAGACCCAGTACTTC.

The J gene is TRBJ1-4, the V gene TRBV6-6, with a possible D match to TRBD1 (5 bases). Germline V gene sequence: CDR1 MNHNY, CDR2 SVGAGI (reference sequence). V lost 2 bases and J lost 6, with 10 bases in between. This CDR3 spans 14 amino acids. CDR3 region: CASSYQWGDEKLFF. Written as DNA, the CDR3 is TGTGCCAGCAGTTACCAGTGGGGCGATGAAAAACTGTTTTTT.

The chain's CDR3 is CASSRTTGAKNTGELFF. The DNA of the CDR3 is TGTGCCAGCAGCCGAACCACAGGGGCAAAGAACACCGGGGAGCTGTTTTTT. This sequence joins TRBV13 and TRBJ2-2, with 7 bases lining up with TRBD1. The CDR3 has 17 residues. CDR1 and CDR2 from the germline V gene are PRHDT and FYEKMQ (reference sequence). V dropped 5 bases and J dropped 1; count of bases not matched to a gene: 10.

The V and J genes are TRBV6-5 and TRBJ2-3; D not resolved. V dropped 8 bases and J dropped 5 bases, with 20 bases sitting between them. CDR1 and CDR2 from the germline V gene are MNHEY and SVGAGI. The CDR3 sequence is 15 residues long. The CDR3 protein is CASGKPGRMGDTQYF. The CDR3 nucleotides are TGTGCCAGCGGAAAACCGGGTCGAATGGGAGATACGCAGTATTTT.

The chain is built from TRBV23-1 and TRBJ1-3; 7 nucleotides align to TRBD1. TRBV23-1 is labeled an ORF, and its function is uncertain. This CDR3 region has 17 residues. V gave up 2 bases and J gave up 2 bases; unmatched junction bases: 9. The CDR3 sequence: CASSQSGWTGPGNTIYF. The CDR3 bases are TGCGCCAGCAGTCAAAGTGGCTGGACAGGACCTGGAAACACCATATATTTT.

V usage is TRBV11-2 and J usage is TRBJ1-1, with TRBD1 matching 8 bases. J lost 10 bases, V lost 6 bases, and 4 bases had no gene match. Germline V lookup: CDR1 SGHAT, CDR2 FQNNGV. The CDR3 consists of 11 residues. CDR3 DNA sequence: TGTGCCAGCAGGACGGACAGGGCAGCTTTCTTT. It translates to CASRTDRAAFF.